The TCR beta chain under discussion was sequenced for a study of long-term antiretroviral therapy in people with HIV. Sequencing relied on immunoSEQ assay v3.0, run at survey level. Using immunoSEQ multiplex PCR, the repertoire was profiled, and TCRdb retains in-frame clones only, with some absent. Here the sample spans 20,000 to 25,000 clones, around 77% being singletons. Deletions cut 0 bases from V and 6 bases from J, with 13 bases between. Germline V lookup: CDR1 SGHRS, CDR2 YFSETQ. The CDR3 totals 14 residues. This sample comprised unsorted PBMCs, obtained around 21 months before starting antiretroviral therapy. The chain employs TRBV5-1 and TRBJ2-7; D unresolved. This TCR derives from a woman aged 40-49 years with HIV. The CDR3 DNA follows: TGCGCCAGCAGCTTGGAAGGCGGTGGGCTCGAGCAGTACTTC. It yields the protein CASSLEGGGLEQYF.